The rows below give T cell receptor beta chains drawn from one sample of a study of siplizumab effects on memory and regulatory T cells. Profiled with immunoSEQ multiplex PCR; TCRdb holds only in-frame clones, not every one. The data contain 100,000 or so clones, 75% to 95% of them singletons. Sequences were obtained from CD4+ T cells sorted from blood. The receptors here all came from a human donor in good health. Some clones in this sample may be carry-over from other donors' samples. Both conserved end residues are part of each CDR3. The order of the fields is CDR3 length, J gene, D gene, V gene, clone size, CDR3 protein, CDR3 DNA. The D gene is left open where the match is weak. Clone size is shown for a subset of rows, as once, few, many or a class of expanded clone.

CDR3 length: 16; J gene: TRBJ1-1; D gene: .; V gene: TRBV5-6; clone size: once; CDR3 protein: CASSGGTGRGDTEAFF; CDR3 DNA: TGTGCCAGCAGCGGCGGAACAGGGAGAGGGGACACTGAAGCTTTCTTT
CDR3 length: 15; J gene: TRBJ1-3; D gene: .; V gene: TRBV4-1; clone size: .; CDR3 protein: CASSRGLASGNTIYF; CDR3 DNA: TGCGCCAGCTCAAGGGGACTGGCATCTGGAAACACCATATATTTT
CDR3 length: 13; J gene: TRBJ1-6; D gene: .; V gene: TRBV14; clone size: .; CDR3 protein: CASSPRRDSPLHF; CDR3 DNA: TGTGCCAGCAGCCCTCGAAGAGATTCACCCCTCCACTTT
CDR3 length: 15; J gene: TRBJ2-2; D gene: .; V gene: TRBV7-3; clone size: .; CDR3 protein: CASSTGPANTGELFF; CDR3 DNA: TGTGCCAGCAGCACGGGACCGGCCAACACCGGGGAGCTGTTTTTT
CDR3 length: 13; J gene: TRBJ2-7; D gene: TRBD2; V gene: TRBV29-1; clone size: once; CDR3 protein: CSIKAGGPFEQYF; CDR3 DNA: TGCAGCATTAAAGCGGGAGGGCCTTTCGAGCAGTACTTC
CDR3 length: 18; J gene: TRBJ2-6; D gene: TRBD1; V gene: TRBV10-3; clone size: once; CDR3 protein: CAISEPGQGSSGANVLTF; CDR3 DNA: TGTGCCATCAGTGAACCGGGACAGGGGTCCTCTGGGGCCAACGTCCTGACTTTC
CDR3 length: 11; J gene: TRBJ2-4; D gene: TRBD2; V gene: TRBV29-1; clone size: .; CDR3 protein: CSVRGGNIQYF; CDR3 DNA: TGCAGCGTTCGGGGGGGAAACATTCAGTACTTC
CDR3 length: 14; J gene: TRBJ2-7; D gene: .; V gene: TRBV18; clone size: .; CDR3 protein: CASSPETGSYEQYF; CDR3 DNA: TGTGCCAGCTCACCTGAGACAGGATCCTACGAGCAGTACTTC
CDR3 length: 15; J gene: TRBJ1-4; D gene: .; V gene: TRBV2; clone size: .; CDR3 protein: CASSGKTATNEKLFF; CDR3 DNA: TGTGCCAGCAGTGGGAAGACAGCAACTAATGAAAAACTGTTTTTT
CDR3 length: 13; J gene: TRBJ2-1; D gene: .; V gene: TRBV5-8; clone size: once; CDR3 protein: CASSLGTTNEQFF; CDR3 DNA: TGTGCCAGCAGCTTGGGGACAACCAATGAGCAGTTCTTC
CDR3 length: 16; J gene: TRBJ1-4; D gene: TRBD1; V gene: TRBV23-1; clone size: .; CDR3 protein: CASSQFGRGNYEKLFF; CDR3 DNA: TGCGCCAGCAGTCAATTCGGCAGGGGGAATTATGAAAAACTGTTTTTT
CDR3 length: 15; J gene: TRBJ2-1; D gene: TRBD1; V gene: TRBV15; clone size: .; CDR3 protein: CATSSRDRGYNEQFF; CDR3 DNA: TGTGCCACCAGCAGCCGGGACAGGGGCTACAATGAGCAGTTCTTC
CDR3 length: 14; J gene: TRBJ2-5; D gene: .; V gene: TRBV18; clone size: once; CDR3 protein: CASSPSGNSETQYF; CDR3 DNA: TGTGCCAGCTCACCTTCGGGGAATTCGGAGACCCAGTACTTC
CDR3 length: 14; J gene: TRBJ2-3; D gene: TRBD2; V gene: TRBV5-1; clone size: .; CDR3 protein: CASSNSGYTDTQYF; CDR3 DNA: TGCGCCAGCAGCAATAGCGGGTACACAGATACGCAGTATTTT
CDR3 length: 16; J gene: TRBJ2-7; D gene: TRBD1; V gene: TRBV5-5; clone size: .; CDR3 protein: CASSLGPGQGVNEQYF; CDR3 DNA: TGTGCCAGCAGCTTGGGGCCGGGACAGGGGGTGAACGAGCAGTACTTC
CDR3 length: 15; J gene: TRBJ2-7; D gene: .; V gene: TRBV7-9; clone size: .; CDR3 protein: CASSPWVAQIYEQYF; CDR3 DNA: TGTGCCAGCAGCCCCTGGGTGGCCCAGATCTACGAGCAGTACTTC
CDR3 length: 14; J gene: TRBJ2-7; D gene: .; V gene: TRBV7-8; clone size: .; CDR3 protein: CASSLGTANYEQYF; CDR3 DNA: TGTGCCAGCTCTCTGGGAACAGCTAACTACGAGCAGTACTTC
CDR3 length: 13; J gene: TRBJ1-1; D gene: TRBD1; V gene: TRBV7-7; clone size: .; CDR3 protein: CASSRDREAEAFF; CDR3 DNA: TGTGCTAGCAGCCGGGACAGGGAAGCTGAAGCTTTCTTT
CDR3 length: 15; J gene: TRBJ2-7; D gene: TRBD2; V gene: TRBV28; clone size: .; CDR3 protein: CASSLSGKTSYEQYF; CDR3 DNA: TGTGCCAGCAGCCTCAGCGGGAAAACCTCCTACGAGCAGTACTTC
CDR3 length: 15; J gene: TRBJ2-3; D gene: TRBD1; V gene: TRBV19; clone size: once; CDR3 protein: CASRRDRGAADTQYF; CDR3 DNA: TGTGCCAGTAGGCGGGACAGGGGGGCGGCAGATACGCAGTATTTT
CDR3 length: 14; J gene: TRBJ2-2; D gene: .; V gene: TRBV7-9; clone size: .; CDR3 protein: CASSLAGGTGELFF; CDR3 DNA: TGTGCCAGCAGCTTAGCCGGGGGCACCGGGGAGCTGTTTTTT
CDR3 length: 19; J gene: TRBJ2-3; D gene: TRBD2; V gene: TRBV4-1; clone size: .; CDR3 protein: CASSHGTSGRAWATDTQYF; CDR3 DNA: TGCGCCAGCAGCCACGGGACTAGCGGGAGGGCCTGGGCCACAGATACGCAGTATTTT
CDR3 length: 15; J gene: TRBJ2-4; D gene: TRBD1; V gene: TRBV19; clone size: .; CDR3 protein: CASSIPTGDLNIQYF; CDR3 DNA: TGTGCCAGTAGTATCCCGACAGGGGATTTGAACATTCAGTACTTC
CDR3 length: 14; J gene: TRBJ2-7; D gene: .; V gene: TRBV9; clone size: once; CDR3 protein: CASSVGWLRYEQYF; CDR3 DNA: TGTGCCAGCAGCGTAGGCTGGCTTCGGTACGAGCAGTACTTC
CDR3 length: 17; J gene: TRBJ2-1; D gene: TRBD1; V gene: TRBV7-3; clone size: .; CDR3 protein: CASSRASPGQGYNEQFF; CDR3 DNA: TGTGCCAGCAGCCGAGCCTCGCCGGGACAGGGCTACAATGAGCAGTTCTTC
CDR3 length: 15; J gene: TRBJ1-1; D gene: TRBD1; V gene: TRBV30; clone size: .; CDR3 protein: CAWKVFRQGEAEAFF; CDR3 DNA: TGTGCCTGGAAGGTTTTCCGACAGGGGGAGGCTGAAGCTTTCTTT
CDR3 length: 14; J gene: TRBJ2-5; D gene: .; V gene: TRBV2; clone size: few; CDR3 protein: CASSDPAAYSSQYF; CDR3 DNA: TGTGCCAGCAGTGACCCGGCCGCGTACAGCTCCCAGTACTTC
CDR3 length: 13; J gene: TRBJ2-2; D gene: .; V gene: TRBV7-3; clone size: .; CDR3 protein: CASSLTATGELFF; CDR3 DNA: TGTGCCAGCAGCTTAACTGCCACCGGGGAGCTGTTTTTT
CDR3 length: 14; J gene: TRBJ2-5; D gene: .; V gene: TRBV18; clone size: .; CDR3 protein: CASSPSGAQETQYF; CDR3 DNA: TGTGCCAGCTCACCGTCTGGGGCACAAGAGACCCAGTACTTC
CDR3 length: 14; J gene: TRBJ1-5; D gene: .; V gene: TRBV10-3; clone size: .; CDR3 protein: CAISESEGRQPQHF; CDR3 DNA: TGTGCCATCAGTGAGTCTGAGGGAAGGCAGCCCCAGCATTTT
CDR3 length: 13; J gene: TRBJ2-7; D gene: TRBD1; V gene: TRBV6-5; clone size: .; CDR3 protein: CASRQGGKNEQYF; CDR3 DNA: TGTGCCAGCAGGCAAGGGGGCAAGAACGAGCAGTACTTC
CDR3 length: 18; J gene: TRBJ2-2; D gene: .; V gene: TRBV5-1; clone size: .; CDR3 protein: CASSPQDRPRGRAGELFF; CDR3 DNA: TGCGCCAGCAGCCCCCAGGACAGGCCTCGGGGGAGGGCCGGGGAGCTGTTTTTT
CDR3 length: 15; J gene: TRBJ2-5; D gene: TRBD1; V gene: TRBV5-1; clone size: few; CDR3 protein: CASSYSQGEWETQYF; CDR3 DNA: TGCGCCAGCAGCTACTCACAGGGGGAGTGGGAGACCCAGTACTTC
CDR3 length: 14; J gene: TRBJ2-1; D gene: TRBD2; V gene: TRBV25-1; clone size: .; CDR3 protein: CASRYGTNYNEQFF; CDR3 DNA: TGTGCCAGCCGATACGGGACTAACTACAATGAGCAGTTCTTC
CDR3 length: 14; J gene: TRBJ2-7; D gene: TRBD1; V gene: TRBV7-9; clone size: .; CDR3 protein: CASSPTGWVYEQYF; CDR3 DNA: TGTGCCAGCAGCCCGACAGGGTGGGTCTACGAGCAGTACTTC
CDR3 length: 14; J gene: TRBJ2-1; D gene: .; V gene: TRBV7-8; clone size: .; CDR3 protein: CASSLLGASGEQFF; CDR3 DNA: TGTGCCAGCAGCCTCCTGGGGGCTAGCGGAGAGCAGTTCTTC
CDR3 length: 16; J gene: TRBJ1-1; D gene: .; V gene: TRBV6-5; clone size: .; CDR3 protein: CASSYLRGGGNTEAFF; CDR3 DNA: TGTGCCAGCAGTTACTTGAGGGGCGGCGGGAACACTGAAGCTTTCTTT
CDR3 length: 15; J gene: TRBJ2-7; D gene: TRBD1; V gene: TRBV27; clone size: once; CDR3 protein: CASSWGQGNSYEQYF; CDR3 DNA: TGTGCCAGCAGTTGGGGACAGGGTAACTCCTACGAGCAGTACTTC
CDR3 length: 16; J gene: TRBJ1-6; D gene: .; V gene: TRBV7-2; clone size: .; CDR3 protein: CASSLNPGLKNSPLHF; CDR3 DNA: TGTGCCAGCAGCTTAAACCCGGGCTTGAAAAATTCACCCCTCCACTTT
CDR3 length: 17; J gene: TRBJ2-4; D gene: TRBD1; V gene: TRBV4-1; clone size: .; CDR3 protein: CASSTPGQGRLKNIQYF; CDR3 DNA: TGCGCCAGCAGCACCCCGGGACAGGGACGACTCAAAAACATTCAGTACTTC
CDR3 length: 14; J gene: TRBJ2-7; D gene: .; V gene: TRBV18; clone size: .; CDR3 protein: CASSPVGRGYEQYF; CDR3 DNA: TGTGCCAGCTCACCGGTAGGACGGGGCTACGAGCAGTACTTC
CDR3 length: 15; J gene: TRBJ2-7; D gene: .; V gene: TRBV18; clone size: .; CDR3 protein: CASSPPSSALYEQYF; CDR3 DNA: TGTGCCAGCTCACCGCCTAGCTCCGCCCTCTACGAGCAGTACTTC
CDR3 length: 11; J gene: TRBJ2-3; D gene: .; V gene: TRBV20-1; clone size: .; CDR3 protein: CSASDGDTQYF; CDR3 DNA: TGCAGTGCTTCGGATGGAGATACGCAGTATTTT
CDR3 length: 13; J gene: TRBJ2-1; D gene: .; V gene: TRBV7-9; clone size: .; CDR3 protein: CASSPHGDNEQFF; CDR3 DNA: TGTGCCAGCAGCCCACACGGGGACAATGAGCAGTTCTTC
CDR3 length: 12; J gene: TRBJ2-5; D gene: .; V gene: TRBV7-9; clone size: .; CDR3 protein: CASSLNQETQYF; CDR3 DNA: TGTGCCAGCAGCTTAAACCAAGAGACCCAGTACTTC
CDR3 length: 13; J gene: TRBJ2-7; D gene: TRBD1; V gene: TRBV7-9; clone size: .; CDR3 protein: CASSRTGGNEQYF; CDR3 DNA: TGTGCCAGCAGCAGGACAGGGGGCAACGAGCAGTACTTC
CDR3 length: 14; J gene: TRBJ1-1; D gene: .; V gene: TRBV5-1; clone size: .; CDR3 protein: CASRPHREGTEAFF; CDR3 DNA: TGCGCCAGCCGACCCCACAGGGAGGGCACTGAAGCTTTCTTT
CDR3 length: 17; J gene: TRBJ1-5; D gene: .; V gene: TRBV18; clone size: .; CDR3 protein: CASSPGTGPASNQPQHF; CDR3 DNA: TGTGCCAGCTCCCCCGGTACAGGGCCGGCTAGCAATCAGCCCCAGCATTTT
CDR3 length: 13; J gene: TRBJ2-3; D gene: TRBD2; V gene: TRBV29-1; clone size: .; CDR3 protein: CSVEAGALDTQYF; CDR3 DNA: TGCAGCGTCGAAGCGGGAGCCCTAGATACGCAGTATTTT
CDR3 length: 15; J gene: TRBJ2-2; D gene: TRBD2; V gene: TRBV2; clone size: .; CDR3 protein: CASSARLAGTGELFF; CDR3 DNA: TGTGCCAGCAGTGCACGACTAGCAGGTACCGGGGAGCTGTTTTTT
CDR3 length: 16; J gene: TRBJ1-1; D gene: TRBD1; V gene: TRBV7-8; clone size: .; CDR3 protein: CASRIRDRGRINEAFF; CDR3 DNA: TGTGCCAGCAGAATCCGGGACAGGGGGCGCATTAATGAAGCTTTCTTT
CDR3 length: 12; J gene: TRBJ2-2; D gene: .; V gene: TRBV19; clone size: .; CDR3 protein: CATQGNTGELFF; CDR3 DNA: TGTGCCACACAGGGAAACACCGGGGAGCTGTTTTTT
CDR3 length: 14; J gene: TRBJ1-1; D gene: TRBD1; V gene: TRBV6-5; clone size: once; CDR3 protein: CASSYSPQGREAFF; CDR3 DNA: TGTGCCAGCAGTTACTCGCCACAGGGGCGAGAAGCTTTCTTT
CDR3 length: 11; J gene: TRBJ2-1; D gene: .; V gene: TRBV30; clone size: .; CDR3 protein: CAWSAPAEQFF; CDR3 DNA: TGTGCCTGGAGTGCCCCAGCGGAGCAGTTCTTC
CDR3 length: 19; J gene: TRBJ2-4; D gene: TRBD2; V gene: TRBV28; clone size: once; CDR3 protein: CASSFLEGSGRLAKNIQYF; CDR3 DNA: TGTGCCAGCAGTTTTTTGGAGGGTAGCGGGAGATTAGCCAAAAACATTCAGTACTTC
CDR3 length: 18; J gene: TRBJ2-3; D gene: .; V gene: TRBV9; clone size: .; CDR3 protein: CASSVGFSIETSTDTQYF; CDR3 DNA: TGTGCCAGCAGCGTAGGGTTCTCGATCGAAACTAGCACAGATACGCAGTATTTT
CDR3 length: 13; J gene: TRBJ2-7; D gene: .; V gene: TRBV10-2; clone size: once; CDR3 protein: CASGPSLIGEQYF; CDR3 DNA: TGCGCCAGCGGGCCTAGTTTAATTGGCGAGCAGTACTTC